The 30 T cell receptor beta chains listed next were all sequenced from one sample in a study of blood T cell repertoires in COVID-19. Generated by immunoSEQ multiplex PCR, the TCRdb table keeps only in-frame clones and is missing some. The sample lists about 33,000 clones, about 82% occurring once. Sequenced sample: peripheral blood. These receptors were collected from a man in his fifties or sixties with active COVID-19.

V gene TRBV19 combines with J gene TRBJ2-1, with 14 positions matching TRBD2. The CDR3 runs 15 residues. The germline CDR1 and CDR2 sequences are LNHDA and SQIVND (reference sequence). With 4 bases clipped from V and 9 bases from J, the junction kept 5 bases outside the gene matches. The CDR3 sequence: CASSKGLAGVGEQFF. As DNA, the CDR3 is TGTGCCAGTAGTAAGGGACTAGCGGGAGTAGGTGAGCAGTTCTTC.

This sequence joins TRBV15 and TRBJ2-7; 7 positions agree with TRBD2. The CDR3 is 16 residues long. The trim removed 1 base at V and 0 bases at J, leaving 6 bases unmatched. CDR1 and CDR2 (germline): LNHNV, YYDKDF (reference sequence). The CDR3 loop is CATSRGFGGSSYEQYV. CDR3 bases: TGTGCCACCAGCAGAGGTTTTGGCGGGAGCTCCTACGAGCAGTACGTC.

The CDR3 region is CASSPPGLESEQYV. CDR3 sequence (DNA): TGTGCCAGCAGCCCTCCGGGACTAGAGAGCGAGCAGTACGTC. The chain recombines TRBV3-1 (or the pseudogene TRBV3-2) with TRBJ2-7; 8 bases are shared with TRBD2. CDR3 size: 14 residues. Germline V gene sequence: CDR1 LGHDT, CDR2 YNNKEL (reference sequence). J gave up 6 bases and V 4 bases, and 8 bases lay outside the gene matches.

The rearrangement joins TRBV7-6 to TRBJ2-3; 7 positions agree with TRBD1. Trimming cost V 1 base and J 3 bases; bases outside gene matches: 7. The CDR3 contains 16 residues. CDR1 and CDR2 (germline): SGHVS, FNYEAQ. This CDR3 reads CASSLGQGIGTDTQYF. In nucleotides, the CDR3 is TGTGCCAGCAGCTTAGGACAGGGAATAGGTACAGATACGCAGTATTTT.

The chain is built from TRBV6-5 and TRBJ1-1, with TRBD1 identical over 9 bases. This CDR3 is 12 amino acids long. Germline V lookup: CDR1 MNHEY, CDR2 SVGAGI. The V and J ends lost 6 bases and 10 bases, in that order; junction bases with no gene match: 6. The CDR3 DNA follows: TGTGCCAGCAGAATCCCGGGACAGGGAGCTTTCTTT. Its translation: CASRIPGQGAFF.

V gene TRBV2 combines with J gene TRBJ2-5, with D maybe TRBD2 (6 bases). The CDR3 is 17 residues long. Trimming removed 2 bases from V and 1 base from J, with 17 bases in between. Germline loops: CDR1 SNHLY, CDR2 FYNNEI. The CDR3 is CASSESVGIGGQETQYF. The CDR3 coding sequence is TGTGCCAGCAGTGAATCTGTGGGGATCGGGGGCCAAGAGACCCAGTACTTC.

This chain connects TRBV5-5 to TRBJ1-2; D remains unclear. Trimming took 0 bases from V and 4 from J, leaving 10 bases between them. The germline CDR1 and CDR2 sequences are SGHKS and YYEKEE (reference sequence). The CDR3 is 14 residues long. CDR3 protein: CASSLEVSSYGYTF. CDR3 nucleotides: TGTGCCAGCAGCTTGGAGGTTAGCTCCTATGGCTACACCTTC.

The chain couples TRBV2 to TRBJ2-3; 8 nucleotides agree with TRBD2. The germline gives CDR1 SNHLY, CDR2 FYNNEI. This CDR3 region has 14 residues. The V segment lost 5 bases and the J segment 2 bases; nucleotides outside the gene matches: 3. In DNA form, the CDR3 reads TGTGCCAGCAGTCGACTAGCGTTCACAGATACGCAGTATTTT. Amino acid sequence: CASSRLAFTDTQYF.

This clone is medium-sized. This chain connects TRBV19 to TRBJ2-1, with D tentatively TRBD1 (6 bases). The CDR3 consists of 13 residues. The germline V gene has CDR1 LNHDA and CDR2 SQIVND (reference sequence). Trimming pared 6 bases from V and 5 bases from J, leaving 11 bases between. DNA for the CDR3: TGTGCCAGTAGGAGGACAGAAAACAATGAGCAGTTCTTC. Amino acids: CASRRTENNEQFF.

V usage is TRBV5-1 and J usage is TRBJ1-2; TRBD1 is a possible D gene (5 bases). Germline assignment: CDR1 SGHRS and CDR2 YFSETQ. CDR3 length: 14 amino acids. V lost 0 bases, J lost 7 bases, and 13 bases lay in between. The CDR3 loop is CASSLVEGTLGYTF. The CDR3 DNA is TGCGCCAGCAGCTTGGTTGAAGGGACTCTTGGCTACACCTTC.

V gene TRBV5-4 combines with J gene TRBJ2-3; tentative D call: TRBD2 (6 bases). Germline V gene sequence: CDR1 SGHNT, CDR2 YYREEE (reference sequence). The CDR3 is made up of 16 amino acids. Trimming shortened V by 0 bases and J by 1 base, and 12 bases separated the two germline ends. CDR3 DNA sequence: TGTGCCAGCAGCTTGGACTACGCGGGGCGCACAGATACGCAGTATTTT. It yields the protein CASSLDYAGRTDTQYF.

This clone was detected only a few times. This chain uses TRBV11-1 with TRBJ2-7; weak D call: TRBD1 (5 bases). There are 14 residues in the CDR3. V was clipped by 5 bases and J by 3 bases, with 14 bases between them. The germline CDR1 and CDR2 sequences are SGHAT and FQDESV (reference sequence). CDR3 in amino acids: CASSIIQGSYEQYF. The CDR3 bases are TGTGCCAGCAGCATCATTCAGGGAAGCTACGAGCAGTACTTC. The variable domain in full, with the rest retrieved from reference TRBV11-1 and TRBJ2-7, is EAEVAQSPRYKITEKSQAVAFWCDPISGHATLYWYRQILGQGPELLVQFQDESVVDDSQLPKDRFSAERLKGVDSTLKIQPAELGDSAMYLCASSIIQGSYEQYFGPGTRLTVT.

This clone has only one observation. The V gene is TRBV24-1, the J gene TRBJ2-1, with TRBD2 as a possible D gene (5 bases). The V and J ends lost 3 bases and 9 bases respectively, with 17 bases between them. The CDR3 spans 15 residues. Germline CDR1 and CDR2: KGHDR and SFDVKD. In nucleotides, the CDR3 is TGTGCCACCAGTGATCCGGGCCTAGCCTCCAGTGAGCAGTTCTTC. Protein product: CATSDPGLASSEQFF.

Only a few counts were recorded for this clone. The junction differs from germline at one of its ends, possibly a read error. The chain has TRBV7-7 and TRBJ2-5; D is undetermined. The germline V gene has CDR1 SSHAT and CDR2 FNYEAQ (reference sequence). The CDR3 totals 13 residues. The CDR3 loop reads CASSFVLGPAQYF. Here the CDR3 DNA reads TGTGCTAGCAGCTTCGTTCTAGGTCCGGCCCAGTACTTC.

The chain links TRBV19 to TRBJ2-7; 8 bases are a match to TRBD1. The J segment lost 4 bases and the V segment lost 3 bases, leaving 8 bases of the junction unmatched. The CDR3 covers 15 residues. CDR1 is LNHDA and CDR2 is SQIVND in the germline V gene (reference sequence). CDR3 nucleotides: TGTGCCAGTAGTATCCTAAGGACAGGGCTGTACGAGCAGTACTTC. Translating gives CASSILRTGLYEQYF. Complete variable domain (other parts from reference TRBV19 and TRBJ2-7): DGGITQSPKYLFRKEGQNVTLSCEQNLNHDAMYWYRQDPGQGLRLIYYSQIVNDFQKGDIAEGYSVSREKKESFPLTVTSAQKNPTAFYLCASSILRTGLYEQYFGPGTRLTVT.

This chain links TRBV28 with TRBJ2-1, with 10 bases matching TRBD2. The CDR3 runs 14 residues. Germline CDR1 and CDR2: MDHEN and SYDVKM. V lost 5 bases, J lost 7 bases, and 5 bases stayed unmatched. CDR3 nucleotides: TGTGCCAGCAGTGGTAGCGGGAGGTGGAATGAGCAGTTCTTC. It yields the protein CASSGSGRWNEQFF.

This clone appeared once. The chain couples TRBV27 to TRBJ1-5; 9 bases are shared with TRBD1. There are 14 residues in the CDR3. CDR1 and CDR2 (germline): MNHEY, SMNVEV (reference sequence). The V and J ends lost 5 bases and 6 bases, in that order; junction bases with no gene match: 5. CDR3 amino acids: CASSRDRGSQPQHF. CDR3 nucleotide sequence: TGTGCCAGCAGTCGAGACAGGGGGAGTCAGCCCCAGCATTTT.

V usage is TRBV18 and J usage is TRBJ1-2; tentatively, D is TRBD1 (5 bases). V lost 3 bases and J 4 bases, leaving 9 bases between the germline ends. The CDR3 sequence is 13 residues long. Germline CDR1 and CDR2: KGHSH and LQKENI. CDR3 residues: CASSPEGVYGYTF. The CDR3 bases are TGTGCCAGCTCACCGGAAGGGGTCTATGGCTACACCTTC.

The chain couples TRBV6-5 to TRBJ1-2, with 8 bases lining up with TRBD1. After removal of 6 bases from V and 4 bases from J, the junction contained 7 bases not matched to a gene. Looked up from germline, CDR1 is MNHEY and CDR2 is SVGAGI. This CDR3 comprises 14 residues. The CDR3 loop reads CASRLTGESYGYTF. In DNA, the CDR3 is TGTGCCAGCAGGCTGACAGGGGAGTCCTATGGCTACACCTTC.

The chain couples TRBV25-1 to TRBJ2-6; TRBD1 agrees at 8 bases. The CDR3 extends over 14 amino acids. With V trimmed by 6 bases and J by 9 bases, 7 bases remained unmatched. Per the germline V gene, CDR1 is MGHDK and CDR2 is SYGVNS. CDR3 loop: CASRPGQAHNVLTF. The CDR3 coding sequence is TGTGCCAGCAGGCCGGGACAGGCGCACAACGTCCTGACTTTC.

The genes are TRBV18 and TRBJ2-6; the match to TRBD1 covers 7 bases. V lost 6 bases and J lost 1; bases outside the gene matches: 12. Germline assignment: CDR1 KGHSH and CDR2 LQKENI. The CDR3 is 18 residues long. CDR3 in amino acids: CASSPVHRGRSGANVLTF. CDR3 DNA sequence: TGTGCCAGCTCCCCTGTTCACAGGGGACGATCTGGGGCCAACGTCCTGACTTTC. Full variable domain (remainder filled in from reference TRBV18 and TRBJ2-6): NAGVMQNPRHLVRRRGQEARLRCSPMKGHSHVYWYRQLPEEGLKFMVYLQKENIIDESGMPKERFSAEFPKEGPSILRIQQVVRGDSAAYFCASSPVHRGRSGANVLTFGAGSRLTVL.

The V and J genes are TRBV5-1 and TRBJ2-2, with 11 bases lining up with TRBD2. The germline V gene encodes CDR1 SGHRS and CDR2 YFSETQ. The V segment lost 7 bases and the J segment 6 bases; nucleotides outside the gene matches: 11. This CDR3 spans 16 amino acids. In nucleotides, the CDR3 is TGCGCCAGCTCCCGCCTGGAACTAGCGGGAGCCGGGGAGCTGTTTTTT. Protein: CASSRLELAGAGELFF.

The chain combines TRBV11-2 with TRBJ2-7, with a tentative D call TRBD1 (6 bases). Trimming took off 3 bases at V and 2 bases at J, with 11 bases between the two ends. This CDR3 spans 14 amino acids. Germline V CDR1 and CDR2: SGHAT, FQNNGV. CDR3 nucleotides: TGTGCCAGCAGCTTCGCCGGACAGCCCTACGAGCAGTACTTC. Protein sequence: CASSFAGQPYEQYF.

This chain joins TRBV5-1 and TRBJ2-3; 7 bases are a match to TRBD2. Germline V gene data show CDR1 as SGHRS and CDR2 as YFSETQ. The CDR3 has 16 residues. V dropped 2 bases and J dropped 1; count of bases not matched to a gene: 7. For the CDR3, the DNA is TGCGCCAGCAGCTTTGGGGGACTATCCCGCACAGATACGCAGTATTTT. This sequence encodes CASSFGGLSRTDTQYF. The variable domain in full, with the rest retrieved from reference TRBV5-1 and TRBJ2-3, is KAGVTQTPRYLIKTRGQQVTLSCSPISGHRSVSWYQQTPGQGLQFLFEYFSETQRNKGNFPGRFSGRQFSNSRSEMNVSTLELGDSALYLCASSFGGLSRTDTQYFGPGTRLTVL.

The chain links TRBV5-8 to TRBJ2-7, with 7 bases aligning to TRBD1. Germline V CDR1 and CDR2: SGHTS, YDEGEE. Germline trimming cut 5 bases from V and 4 bases from J; bases unmatched to any gene: 3. The CDR3 is 12 residues long. The CDR3 sequence: CASSTQGYEQYF. CDR3 bases: TGTGCCAGCAGTACACAGGGGTACGAGCAGTACTTC.

V gene TRBV6-2 or TRBV6-3 combines with J gene TRBJ1-5; D ambiguous. The CDR3 spans 14 residues. With 3 bases removed from V and 3 bases from J, the gap between germline ends came to 9 bases. Germline V lookup: CDR1 MNHEY, CDR2 SVGEGT. DNA for the CDR3: TGTGCCAGCAGTTATGCTACCGTCAATCAGCCCCAGCATTTT. This sequence encodes CASSYATVNQPQHF.

The V and J genes are TRBV2 and TRBJ1-2; unclear D gene. The CDR3 totals 18 residues. In germline, CDR1 is SNHLY, CDR2 FYNNEI. V was pared by 3 bases and J by 3 bases, with 23 bases between. The chain's CDR3 is CASSERPWQTQHHYGYTF. The CDR3 DNA reads as TGTGCCAGCAGTGAGAGGCCCTGGCAGACCCAACACCACTATGGCTACACCTTC.

The rearrangement joins TRBV14 to TRBJ2-7; TRBD2 might be the D (5 bases). V was shortened by 1 base and J by 7 bases, with 11 bases between the two germline ends. This CDR3 spans 13 amino acids. Germline V gene data show CDR1 as SGHDN and CDR2 as FVKESK. The CDR3 DNA is TGTGCCAGCAGCCAAGCCCTAGCTAATGAGCAGTACTTC. The encoded protein is CASSQALANEQYF.

In its sample, this clone was seen once. The gene calls are TRBV18 and TRBJ2-3, with D unclear. The CDR3 sequence is 12 residues long. Trimming shortened V by 2 bases and J by 6 bases, and 6 bases separated the two germline ends. Germline V lookup: CDR1 KGHSH, CDR2 LQKENI. This CDR3 reads CASSPVGDTQYF. The DNA of the CDR3 is TGTGCCAGCTCACCAGTCGGGGATACGCAGTATTTT.

The chain combines TRBV6-4 with TRBJ2-1, with TRBD2 matching over 9 bases. Germline CDR1 and CDR2: MRHNA and SNTAGT. CDR3 length: 16 amino acids. Germline trimming cut 0 bases from V and 9 bases from J; bases unmatched to any gene: 9. Written as DNA, the CDR3 is TGTGCCAGCAGTGACTCGATGGTAGCGGGAGTGGGTGAGCAGTTCTTC. Its protein is CASSDSMVAGVGEQFF.